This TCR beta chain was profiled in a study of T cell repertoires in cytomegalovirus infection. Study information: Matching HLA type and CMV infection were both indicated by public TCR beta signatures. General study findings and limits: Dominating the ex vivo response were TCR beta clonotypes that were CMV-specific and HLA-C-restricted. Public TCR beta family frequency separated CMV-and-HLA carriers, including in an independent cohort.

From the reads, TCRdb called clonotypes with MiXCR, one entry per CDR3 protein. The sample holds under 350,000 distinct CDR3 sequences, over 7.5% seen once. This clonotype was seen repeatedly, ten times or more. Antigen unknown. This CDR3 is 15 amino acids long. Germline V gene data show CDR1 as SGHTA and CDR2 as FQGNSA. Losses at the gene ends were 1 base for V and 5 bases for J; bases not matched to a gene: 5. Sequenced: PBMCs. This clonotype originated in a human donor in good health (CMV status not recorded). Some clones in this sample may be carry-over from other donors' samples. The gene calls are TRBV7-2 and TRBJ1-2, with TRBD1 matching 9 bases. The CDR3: CASSLVTGGSYGYTF. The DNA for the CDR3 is TGTGCCAGCAGCTTAGTAACAGGGGGCTCGTATGGCTACACCTTC.